This T cell receptor beta chain was documented in a study of blood T cell repertoires in COVID-19 (dated by TCRdb to 2018 to 2021). Notes on the research overall: The collaborator samples originated in the United States, Italy and Spain and spanned the acute and convalescent phases of COVID-19. Where available, HLA class I and class II types were taken from metadata supplied by the sample provider and were not determined by assay-based typing. The samples were drawn from the first 160 participants of the ongoing ImmuneRACE study and from 1,254 subjects provided by 6 global collaborators. The prospective study material was composed of cDNA or gDNA derived from T cells, B-cell-depleted T cells, or PBMCs. Sample metadata almost always included a de-identified subject ID, COVID-19 status, age in years and sex. Deeply sampled blood TCRbeta repertoires from subjects exposed to, actively infected with, or recovered from COVID-19 were included in the dataset. A freely available public database, intended as a resource for researchers studying the immune response to SARS-CoV-2, is where the repertoires were released.

Whole blood was collected in K2EDTA tubes by collaborating institutions according to the institutions' own protocols. For TCRbeta analysis, collaborators shipped samples as frozen whole blood, isolated PBMCs, or DNA extracted from either of those sample types. TCRbeta CDR3 regions were amplified from genomic DNA by means of the immunoSEQ Assay, a bias-controlled multiplex PCR. Processing in the source paper ran as follows. Within the assay, amplification of reference gene primers was used to estimate how many nucleated cells each sample contained. Sequence reads were collapsed and filtered to measure the absolute abundance of every unique TCRbeta CDR3 rearrangement. Productive Simpson clonality was computed per sample as the square root of Simpson's diversity index over productive rearrangements. As stored in TCRdb, this immuneACCESS dataset retains in-frame rearrangements with V and J assigned. A fraction of the clones does not appear; measured against another copy, unresolved V genes explain less than half of the discrepancy, and the remainder lacks a known reason. The V and J calls and clone size were taken over from that table, and D and trimming were inferred from the DNA. The sample records 200,000 to 300,000 clones, 85% to 90% of which are singletons. 3% to 4.5% of the sample comes from the top ten.

CDR1 and CDR2 are drawn from the germline V gene: SQVTM, ANQGSEA. There are 14 amino acids in the CDR3, from cysteine to phenylalanine inclusive. Just the 42-base CDR3 DNA is kept, in frame starting at base 1. V is clipped by 3 bases and J by 5 bases, and the sequence between their germline boundaries is 16 bases long. Points on this clone: Its cognate antigen has yet to be identified. The record has no base qualities; no much larger clone is one base away.

Overall study outcomes, separate from this receptor: Clinical and demographic metadata were provided uncurated, with the amount varying by source and participant.

The chain couples TRBV29-1 to TRBJ1-2; tentative D gene TRBD1, with 5 bases matching. The source of this sequence is a woman aged 40 to 50 with acute or convalescent COVID-19. The sequenced material came from peripheral blood. The bases are TGCAGCGTTGATGTGACAGTAGAGCTTTATGGCTACACCTTC. Translated, it gives CSVDVTVELYGYTF.